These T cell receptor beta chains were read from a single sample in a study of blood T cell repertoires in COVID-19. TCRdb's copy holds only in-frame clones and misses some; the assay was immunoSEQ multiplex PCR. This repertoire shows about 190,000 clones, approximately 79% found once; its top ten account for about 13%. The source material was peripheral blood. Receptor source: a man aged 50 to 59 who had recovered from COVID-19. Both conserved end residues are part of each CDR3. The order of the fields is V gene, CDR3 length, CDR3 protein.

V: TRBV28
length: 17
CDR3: CASKWSAGGNVLGELFF

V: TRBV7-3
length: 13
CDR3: CASSRGTQETQYF

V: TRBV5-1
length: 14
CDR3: CASSAGGQSYGYTF

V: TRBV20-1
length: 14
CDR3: CSASQGTSGAEQYF

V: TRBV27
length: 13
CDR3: CASSYRHTGELFF

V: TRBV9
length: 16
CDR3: CASSPRTSGSTGELFF

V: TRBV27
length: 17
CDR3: CASSLRVGTGQGQPQHF

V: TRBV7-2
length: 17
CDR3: CASSHLSPGGPRNEQFF

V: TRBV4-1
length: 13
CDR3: CASSQVEGQPQHF

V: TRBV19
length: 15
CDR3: CASGRSSGNTGELFF

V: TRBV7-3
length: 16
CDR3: CASSILAGGSTDTQYF

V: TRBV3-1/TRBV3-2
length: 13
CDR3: CASSQDRRRGAFF

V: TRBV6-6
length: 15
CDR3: CASSYSQKEGNEQFF

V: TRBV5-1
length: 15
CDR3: CASSLGPQGDTEAFF

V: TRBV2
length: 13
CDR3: CASMVPVTYEQYF

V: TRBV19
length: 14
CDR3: CASSSGTGPYEQYF

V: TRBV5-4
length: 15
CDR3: CASSLAGDHNSPLHF

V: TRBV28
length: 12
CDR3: CASRGPIDTQYF

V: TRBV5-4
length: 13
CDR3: CASSLEQQETQYF

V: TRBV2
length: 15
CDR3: CASSDWGPSTDTQYF

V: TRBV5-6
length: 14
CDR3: CASSLTGGEQPQHF

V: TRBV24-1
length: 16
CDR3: CATSDLGGQGTYEQYF

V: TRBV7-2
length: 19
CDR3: CASSLVVTSGRIFSDTQYF

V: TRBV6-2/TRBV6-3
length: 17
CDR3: CASSTRTGPTSTDTQYF

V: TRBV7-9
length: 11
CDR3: CASSRGDGYTF

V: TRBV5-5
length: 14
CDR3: CASSFPGQGNTIYF

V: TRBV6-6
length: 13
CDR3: CASSPDRRYGYTF

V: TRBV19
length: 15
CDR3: CASSQGQRATDTQYF

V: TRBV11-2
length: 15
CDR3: CASSRTSGRADTQYF

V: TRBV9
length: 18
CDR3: CASSGRDSTILSTDTQYF

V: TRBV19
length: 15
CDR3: CASSTPGDREQPQHF

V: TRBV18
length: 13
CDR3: CASSLGTGSEAFF

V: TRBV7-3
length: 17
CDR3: CASSLILGDWSGNTIYF